This TCR beta chain comes out of a study of T cell responses to AZD1222 COVID-19 vaccine. The V and J ends lost 5 bases and 10 bases respectively, with 19 bases between them. Germline values: CDR1 SGHTA, CDR2 FQGNSA. The CDR3 runs 14 residues. Data came from immunoSEQ multiplex PCR; TCRdb stores just in-frame clones and leaves some out. The table lists about 76,000 clones, more than 70% of them singletons. For this clone: The target antigen is unknown.

Study-level points and caveats: Baseline serostatus was positive in only six AZD1222 recipients. Nearly half of spike-specific TCRs reportedly target unmutated variant regions. Spike-specific TCR breadth and depth rose after two AZD1222 doses.

The rearrangement links TRBV7-2 to TRBJ2-3; D possibly corresponds to TRBD2 (6 bases). The receptor's source is an adult in good health. The sequencing here drew on peripheral blood, taken on day 0 of AZD1222 vaccination. CDR3 nucleotides: TGTGCCAGCAGCCCGCGCGGGGAGACCATCGCGCAGTATTTT. Protein: CASSPRGETIAQYF.